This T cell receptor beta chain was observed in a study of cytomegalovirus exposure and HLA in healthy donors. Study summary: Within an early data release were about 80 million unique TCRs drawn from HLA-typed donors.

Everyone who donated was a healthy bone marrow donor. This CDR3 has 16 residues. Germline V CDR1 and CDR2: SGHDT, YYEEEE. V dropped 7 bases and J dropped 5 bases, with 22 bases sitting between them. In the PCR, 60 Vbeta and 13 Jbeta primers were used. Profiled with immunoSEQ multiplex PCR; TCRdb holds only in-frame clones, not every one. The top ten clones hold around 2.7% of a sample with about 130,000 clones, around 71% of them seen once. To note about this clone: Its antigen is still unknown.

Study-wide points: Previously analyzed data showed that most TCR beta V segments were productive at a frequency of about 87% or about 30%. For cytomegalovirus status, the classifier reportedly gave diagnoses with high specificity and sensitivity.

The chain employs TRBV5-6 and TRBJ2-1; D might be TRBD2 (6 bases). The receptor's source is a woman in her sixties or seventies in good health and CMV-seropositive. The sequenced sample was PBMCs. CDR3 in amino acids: CASSLGGGTEHNEQFF. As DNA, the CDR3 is TGTGCCAGCTCTTTGGGTGGGGGGACCGAGCACAATGAGCAGTTCTTC.